Reported below is one TCR beta chain. This clone was recorded a few times. Its antigen remains undetermined. No clone much larger than this one lies a single base away; base qualities are absent. This entry is derived from a study of blood T cell repertoires in COVID-19 (dated by TCRdb to the early 2020s). Turning to the overall study: The collaborator samples originated in the United States, Italy and Spain and spanned the acute and convalescent phases of COVID-19. The material from the prospective study consisted of cDNA or gDNA derived from T cells, B-cell-depleted T cells, or PBMCs. Samples came from the ongoing ImmuneRACE study (first 160 participants) plus 1,254 subjects from 6 global collaborators. The dataset comprised deeply sampled blood TCRbeta repertoires from subjects exposed to, actively infected with, or recovered from COVID-19. Where HLA class I and class II types were available, the types were taken from metadata supplied by the sample provider, not from assay-based typing. The sample metadata nearly always contained a de-identified subject ID, COVID-19 status, age in years and sex. The repertoires were made available in a free public database intended to serve as a resource for research on the immune response to SARS-CoV-2. What the study reported, not specific to this receptor: The amount of clinical and demographic metadata varied by source and participant and was provided uncurated.

Collaborating institutions collected whole blood in K2EDTA tubes following their own protocols. Collaborator samples were shipped for TCRbeta analysis as frozen whole blood, isolated PBMCs, or DNA extracted from either sample type. TCRbeta CDR3 regions were amplified from genomic DNA by means of the immunoSEQ Assay, a bias-controlled multiplex PCR. As for the original processing: Within the assay, amplification of reference gene primers was used to estimate how many nucleated cells each sample contained. To quantify the absolute abundance of each unique TCRbeta CDR3 rearrangement, sequence reads were collapsed and filtered. For each sample, productive Simpson clonality was calculated by taking the square root of Simpson's diversity index across productive rearrangements. TCRdb took over this immuneACCESS table, retaining in-frame rearrangements with V and J assigned. Such tables are incomplete; in checked studies, under half of the missing clones stem from an unresolved V gene, and the remainder is unexplained. V and J calls and clone size follow that table, whereas D and trimming were derived from the DNA. Counted in this sample were about 87,000 clones; about 80% of them appeared once. About 4.2% of the sample rests with the top ten.

The sequence was collected from a woman in her fifties or sixties with acute or convalescent COVID-19. The sequenced sample was peripheral blood.

The CDR3 sequence is CASSQTVGRDGYTF. The DNA sequence is as follows: TGTGCCAGCAGCCAGACAGTCGGGAGGGATGGCTACACCTTC. The chain is made from TRBV7-3 and TRBJ1-2, and perhaps TRBD1 as D gene, on 5 matching bases. Taken from cysteine to phenylalanine, the CDR3 has 14 residues. The DNA shown is the 42-base CDR3, in frame from base 1. V is cut by 5 bases and J by 6 bases, and the space between the germline ends is 16 bases. CDR1 and CDR2 (SGHTA, FQGTGA) derive from the germline V gene.